Below are 13 T cell receptor beta chains sequenced from a single sample in a study of blood T cells in healthy people across ages. The authors ran a second PCR of about 7 to 11 cycles using a sample-barcoded 5' primer and a J-beta primer mix. One entry per CDR3 protein, called by TCRdb with MiXCR from the 5' RACE reads. The table lists around 800,000 distinct CDR3 sequences, around 25% of them singletons. The sample was also linked to a second study, of T cells of mothers and their children.

Sequenced: blood. The origin of the receptors is a boy younger than 18 in good health.

This clonotype showed up just a few times. The chain's CDR3 is CASSFGADLIRDGYTF. CDR3 bases: TGTGCCAGCAGCTTCGGGGCAGACCTAATACGGGACGGCTACACCTTC. The genes are TRBV5-4 and TRBJ1-2; TRBD1 is a possible D gene (5 bases). Germline V gene lookup returns CDR1 SGHNT and CDR2 YYREEE (reference sequence). The V end was cut by 2 bases, the J end by 8 bases, with 22 bases between. This CDR3 comprises 16 residues.

For this clonotype: The junction does not match germline at one end; this may be a read error. V is TRBV11-2 and J is TRBJ2-7; 9 bases match TRBD1. The CDR3 is 15 amino acids. Germline V gives CDR1 SGHAT, CDR2 FQNNGV. CDR3 loop: CACSMGQGGFYEQYF. The CDR3 coding sequence is TGTGCCTGCAGCATGGGACAGGGTGGATTCTACGAGCAGTACTTC.

This clonotype was counted a few times. The chain carries TRBV28 and TRBJ2-3; the D gene is possibly TRBD2 (8 bases). CDR1 MDHEN and CDR2 SYDVKM come from the germline V gene. Trimming pared 3 bases from V and 8 bases from J, leaving 21 bases between. The length of the CDR3 is 16 residues. In nucleotides, the CDR3 is TGTGCCAGCAGTTTCCGCGCGGGAGGAGGGGGCGGTACGCAGTATTTT. This codes for CASSFRAGGGGGTQYF.

This clonotype was counted a few times. This chain uses TRBV7-9 with TRBJ1-1; D possibly corresponds to TRBD1 (5 bases). The V end was cut by 2 bases, the J end by 5 bases, with 12 bases between. This CDR3 is built from 14 residues. CDR1 is SEHNR and CDR2 is FQNEAQ in the germline V gene (reference sequence). CDR3 bases: TGTGCCAGCAGCTTAAGGTCAGGGATGACTGAAGCTTTCTTT. Translated: CASSLRSGMTEAFF.

This sequence joins TRBV28 and TRBJ1-1; D is ambiguous. V shed 3 bases and J shed 2 bases, with 13 bases lying between them. This CDR3 comprises 15 residues. Germline V gene data show CDR1 as MDHEN and CDR2 as SYDVKM. For the CDR3, the DNA is TGTGCCAGCAGTTTGCCCCGGCAGCAAAACACTGAAGCTTTCTTT. It specifies CASSLPRQQNTEAFF.

This clonotype was detected only a few times. This chain uses TRBV28 with TRBJ2-5, with 8 bases that match TRBD1. CDR1 MDHEN and CDR2 SYDVKM come from the germline V gene. With V trimmed by 6 bases and J by 5 bases, 2 bases remained unmatched. The CDR3 spans 12 residues. The CDR3 bases are TGTGCCAGCAGCTGGACAGGGGAGACCCAGTACTTC. Residues: CASSWTGETQYF.

The chain employs TRBV28 and TRBJ1-1, with D tentatively TRBD1 (6 bases). The CDR3 contains 15 residues. CDR1 is MDHEN, CDR2 SYDVKM, per germline. V was shortened by 5 bases and J by 5 bases, with 18 bases between the two germline ends. The chain's CDR3 is CASSPSGRGRTEAFF. The CDR3, as DNA: TGTGCCAGCAGTCCTTCGGGGAGGGGGAGGACTGAAGCTTTCTTT.

This clonotype was counted between two and nine times. The rearrangement links TRBV3-1 to TRBJ2-6, with D unclear. The CDR3 is 13 amino acids. Germline-derived CDR1 and CDR2 are LGHDT and YNNKEL (reference sequence). V was cut by 1 base and J by 10 bases, with 8 bases left in between. The CDR3 nucleotides are TGTGCCAGCAGCCAAGTCACCGCTAACGTCCTGACTTTC. Translated: CASSQVTANVLTF.

The chain couples TRBV4-2 to TRBJ2-5, with 10 bases that match TRBD2. The CDR3 length is 16 residues. V lost 0 bases, J lost 3 bases, and 4 bases stayed unmatched. Germline V lookup: CDR1 LGHNA, CDR2 YNFKEQ. The CDR3 here is CASSQESGGAEETQYF. The CDR3 region has the DNA TGTGCCAGCAGCCAAGAGAGCGGGGGGGCAGAAGAGACCCAGTACTTC.

The table lists this clonotype with a few counts. This chain uses TRBV9 with TRBJ2-2, with TRBD2 identical over 9 bases. CDR3 length: 16 amino acids. Germline loops: CDR1 SGDLS, CDR2 YYNGEE. With 4 bases clipped from V and 3 bases from J, the junction kept 7 bases outside the gene matches. CDR3 DNA sequence: TGTGCCAGCAGCCCGGGAGCGGGGGGAGACACCGGGGAGCTGTTTTTT. This translates into CASSPGAGGDTGELFF.

This clonotype was seen at least ten times. The V call is TRBV7-3, the J call TRBJ2-7; TRBD2 might be the D (5 bases). CDR1 is SGHTA, CDR2 FQGTGA, per germline. The CDR3 extends over 9 amino acids. DNA for the CDR3: TGTGCGTCGGGGAACGAGCAGTACTTC. Translation gives CASGNEQYF.

This clonotype has only a few counts. The V gene is TRBV7-9, the J gene TRBJ2-3; D is uncertain. Trimming removed 5 bases at V and 0 bases at J, with 12 bases between. The CDR3 sequence is 15 residues long. Germline loops: CDR1 SEHNR, CDR2 FQNEAQ (reference sequence). DNA of the CDR3: TGTGCCAGCAGCCCTAAGGAGCTGAGCACAGATACGCAGTATTTT. This gives the protein CASSPKELSTDTQYF.

This clonotype was counted a few times. This chain connects TRBV7-9 to TRBJ1-1; a weak D match, TRBD1 (5 bases). V was cut by 5 bases and J by 1 base, with 11 bases left in between. The CDR3 is 14 residues long. Germline lookup yields CDR1 SEHNR and CDR2 FQNEAQ (reference sequence). DNA of the CDR3: TGTGCCAGCAGCCTGACAGCCACGAACACTGAAGCTTTCTTT. Translation: CASSLTATNTEAFF.